Listed below are T cell receptor beta chains from one sample, sequenced in a study of control samples from healthy donors and cancer patients. The protocol was immunoSEQ multiplex PCR, while the TCRdb copy is restricted to in-frame clones and leaves out a portion. The sample lists around 150,000 clones, roughly 90% occurring once. Sequenced sample: blood. These receptor sequences come from a man younger than 40 in good health. CDR3s include the opening cysteine and the closing phenylalanine or tryptophan. D genes are given only for firm matches. Only some rows state a clone size, as once, few, many or a class for expanded clones.

size | J | V | D | DNA | CDR3
NA | TRBJ1-6 | TRBV12-3/TRBV12-4 | NA | TGTGCCAGCAGACTAGGGGGAAATTCACCCCTCCACTTT | CASRLGGNSPLHF
NA | TRBJ2-3 | TRBV7-9 | TRBD2 | TGTGCCAGCAGCTTAACGGGGGGAACTAGCGGTTACACAGATACGCAGTATTTT | CASSLTGGTSGYTDTQYF
NA | TRBJ2-2 | TRBV5-4 | TRBD2 | TGTGCCAGCAGCCCGCCAGTCGGCCGGACTAGCGGGGAGCTGTTTTTT | CASSPPVGRTSGELFF
NA | TRBJ2-6 | TRBV29-1 | NA | TGCAGCGTTGATTCGGGTCATGGGGCCAACGTCCTGACTTTC | CSVDSGHGANVLTF
NA | TRBJ1-4 | TRBV5-5 | TRBD1 | TGTGCCAGCAGCGGGATACCGGGACAGGCTGCAACTAATGAAAAACTGTTTTTT | CASSGIPGQAATNEKLFF
NA | TRBJ2-7 | TRBV20-1 | NA | TGCAGTGCTAGTGGCGCTAAAAACTACGAGCAGTACTTC | CSASGAKNYEQYF
NA | TRBJ2-7 | TRBV7-2 | NA | TGTGCCAGCAGCTTATCCCCCAGGTCGTCCTACGAGCAGTACTTC | CASSLSPRSSYEQYF
NA | TRBJ2-7 | TRBV19 | NA | TGTGCCAGTAGTATCCCGAAGGGCGAGCAGTACTTC | CASSIPKGEQYF
NA | TRBJ1-1 | TRBV6-2/TRBV6-3 | NA | TGTGCCAGCAGTCAGGACAGAATGAACACTGAAGCTTTCTTT | CASSQDRMNTEAFF
NA | TRBJ1-5 | TRBV19 | NA | TGTGCCAGTAGTAGAACCATCCCCACTAGCAATCAGCCCCAGCATTTT | CASSRTIPTSNQPQHF
NA | TRBJ2-1 | TRBV2 | NA | TGTGCCAGCAGTGCCGCCACCAAAGGGATTTACAATGAGCAGTTCTTC | CASSAATKGIYNEQFF
NA | TRBJ2-5 | TRBV7-2 | NA | TGTGCCAGCGGGGGGATGGAGACCCAGTACTTC | CASGGMETQYF
NA | TRBJ2-7 | TRBV12-3/TRBV12-4 | NA | TGTGCCAGCAGAGGACGGAGCTACGAGCAGTACTTC | CASRGRSYEQYF
NA | TRBJ2-2 | TRBV2 | NA | TGTGCCAGCAGGCCCAGGGGGGTGGGGTCCACCGGGGAGCTGTTTTTT | CASRPRGVGSTGELFF
once | TRBJ2-7 | TRBV11-2 | NA | TGTGCCAGCAGCGGCTTCGCGGGCTACGAGCAGTACTTC | CASSGFAGYEQYF
NA | TRBJ2-5 | TRBV5-4 | TRBD2 | TGTGCCAGCAGCTTGGTAGCGGGAGGGGGGGAGACCCAGTACTTC | CASSLVAGGGETQYF
NA | TRBJ2-1 | TRBV23-1 | TRBD2 | TGCGCCAGCAGTCAACCCCTGTTCGTTGTATGCGGGAGGCACATTGAGCAGTTCTTC | CASSQPLFVVCGRHIEQFF
NA | TRBJ1-5 | TRBV7-9 | NA | TGTGCCAGCAGCCCGAGAGGGGGAGGCAATCAGCCCCAGCATTTT | CASSPRGGGNQPQHF
NA | TRBJ1-3 | TRBV7-9 | NA | TGTGCCAGCAGCTCCCAGCTCTCTGGAAACACCATATATTTT | CASSSQLSGNTIYF
once | TRBJ2-7 | TRBV13 | TRBD1 | TGTGCCAGCAGCTCCGAGGACAGGGAAAAATTTTTAAAAACCTACGAGCAGTACTTC | CASSSEDREKFLKTYEQYF
few | TRBJ2-3 | TRBV9 | NA | TGTGCCAGCAGCGTGACGGACGGAGACACAGATACGCAGTATTTT | CASSVTDGDTDTQYF
NA | TRBJ1-1 | TRBV3-1/TRBV3-2 | NA | TGTGCCAGCAGCCAAGAGCGGCAGATGAACACTGAAGCTTTCTTT | CASSQERQMNTEAFF
NA | TRBJ2-5 | TRBV10-2 | TRBD1 | TGCGCCAGCAGGACAGGGGGAGAGACCCAGTACTTC | CASRTGGETQYF
NA | TRBJ2-1 | TRBV18 | NA | TGTGCCAGCTCACCGACACGGTACAATGAGCAGTTCTTC | CASSPTRYNEQFF